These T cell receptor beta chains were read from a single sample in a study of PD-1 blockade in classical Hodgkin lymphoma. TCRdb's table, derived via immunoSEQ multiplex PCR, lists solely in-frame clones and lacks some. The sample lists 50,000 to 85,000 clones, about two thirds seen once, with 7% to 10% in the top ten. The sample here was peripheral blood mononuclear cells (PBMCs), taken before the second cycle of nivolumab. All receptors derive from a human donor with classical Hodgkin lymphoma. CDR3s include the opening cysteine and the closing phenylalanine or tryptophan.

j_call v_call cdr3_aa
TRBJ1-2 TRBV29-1 CSVGSYRGKGYGYTF
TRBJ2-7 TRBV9 CASSVTGTGFYEQYF
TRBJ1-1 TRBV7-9 CASSFGQGDPMNTEAFF
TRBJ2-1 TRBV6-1 CASRASSVNNNEQFF
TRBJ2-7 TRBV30 CAWSAPPAYEQYF
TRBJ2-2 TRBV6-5 CASQRDGTGELFF
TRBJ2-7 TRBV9 CASSPPQGRVQYF
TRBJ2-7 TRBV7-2 CASSLGLAVGEQYF
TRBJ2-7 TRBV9 CASSVVVGTTYEQYF
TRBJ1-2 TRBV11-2 CASSPRTEADPGYTF
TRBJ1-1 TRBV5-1 CASSLPGGGNTEAFF
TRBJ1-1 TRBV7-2 CAAGAVFNTEAFF
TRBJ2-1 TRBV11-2 CASSLGTGTEQFF
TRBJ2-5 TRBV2 CASRSHRGSETQYF
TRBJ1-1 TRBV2 CASSENLGRNTEAFF
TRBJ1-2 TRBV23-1 CASSLSGGGRSGYTF
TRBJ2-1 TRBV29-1 CSAPPTLASNEQFF
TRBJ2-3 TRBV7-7 CASSSGPGGLYSTDTQYF
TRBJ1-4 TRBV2 CASSEGTLGEKLFF
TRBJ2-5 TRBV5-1 CASSLESQGETQYF
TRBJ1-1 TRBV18 CASSPGQGGTEAFF
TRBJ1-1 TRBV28 CASSLRAAARTEAFF
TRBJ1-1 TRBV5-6 CASSSGGTEAFF
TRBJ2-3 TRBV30 CAWSVVGLQDTQYF
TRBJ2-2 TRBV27 CASSIPGTGELFF
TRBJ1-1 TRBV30 CAWSVGTGEAFF
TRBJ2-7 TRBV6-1 CASSAYRGSYEQYF
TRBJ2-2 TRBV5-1 CASSTGGSQNTGELFF
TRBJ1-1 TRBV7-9 CASSLTVANTEAFF
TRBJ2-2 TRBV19 CASRTGTGITGELFF
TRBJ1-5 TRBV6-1 CASSETWVRAQHF
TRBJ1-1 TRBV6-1 CASSEYLGGGTEAFF
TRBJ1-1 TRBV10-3 CAISERATGHNTEAFF
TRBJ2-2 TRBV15 CATSIFREDAGELFF
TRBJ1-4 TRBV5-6 CASSLPGGNEKLFF
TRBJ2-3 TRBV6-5 CASSRTSGSTDTQYF
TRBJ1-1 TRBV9 CASSVDGRMRDTEAFF
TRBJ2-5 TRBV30 CAWSRAGLQETQYF
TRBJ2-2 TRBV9 CASSPRTSRNTGELFF
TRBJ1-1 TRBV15 CATSRDRLPEAFF
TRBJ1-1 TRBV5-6 CASSTRTLGRGPNVLF
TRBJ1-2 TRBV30 CAWSGTGILRPLNYGYTF
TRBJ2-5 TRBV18 CASSRDAKETQYF
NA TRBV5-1 CASSSGTGVSYEQYF
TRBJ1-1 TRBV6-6 CASSYSSSEAFF
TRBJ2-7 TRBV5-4 CASSLTSGPYEQYF
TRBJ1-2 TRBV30 CALTGGDSYGYTF
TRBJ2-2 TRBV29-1 CSVDTTNTGELFF
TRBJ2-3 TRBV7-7 CASSLWDSPDTQYF
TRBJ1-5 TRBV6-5 CASSYPLGPQHF
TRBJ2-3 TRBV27 CASSFWDPTDTQYF